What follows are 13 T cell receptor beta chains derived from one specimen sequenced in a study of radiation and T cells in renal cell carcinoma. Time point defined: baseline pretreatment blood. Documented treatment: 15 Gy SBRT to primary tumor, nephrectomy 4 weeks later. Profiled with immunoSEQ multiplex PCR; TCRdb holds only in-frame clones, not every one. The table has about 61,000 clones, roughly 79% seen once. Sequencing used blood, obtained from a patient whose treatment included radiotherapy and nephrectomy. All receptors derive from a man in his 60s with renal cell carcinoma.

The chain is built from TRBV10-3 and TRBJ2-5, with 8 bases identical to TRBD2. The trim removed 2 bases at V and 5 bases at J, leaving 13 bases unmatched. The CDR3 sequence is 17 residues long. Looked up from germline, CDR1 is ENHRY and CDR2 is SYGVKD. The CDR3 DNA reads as TGTGCCATCAGTGAGGGCACTAGCGGTCCTAAAGAGGAGACCCAGTACTTC. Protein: CAISEGTSGPKEETQYF.

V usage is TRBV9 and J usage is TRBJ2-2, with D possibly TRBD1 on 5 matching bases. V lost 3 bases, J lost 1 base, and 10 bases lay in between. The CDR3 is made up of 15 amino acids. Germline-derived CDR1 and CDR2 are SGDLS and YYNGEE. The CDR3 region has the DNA TGTGCCAGCAGCGGGCCTAGGGGGAACACCGGGGAGCTGTTTTTT. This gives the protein CASSGPRGNTGELFF.

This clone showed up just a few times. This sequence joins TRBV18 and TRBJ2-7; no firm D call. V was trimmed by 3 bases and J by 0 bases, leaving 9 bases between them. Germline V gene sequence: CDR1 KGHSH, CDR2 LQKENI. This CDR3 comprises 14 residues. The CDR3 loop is CASSPQDSSYEQYV. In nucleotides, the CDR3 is TGTGCCAGCTCACCGCAGGATAGCTCCTACGAGCAGTACGTC.

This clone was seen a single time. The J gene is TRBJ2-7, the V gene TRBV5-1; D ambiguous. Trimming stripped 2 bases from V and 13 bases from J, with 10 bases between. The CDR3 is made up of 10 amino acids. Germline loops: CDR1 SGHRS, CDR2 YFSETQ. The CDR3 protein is CASSLGIGYV. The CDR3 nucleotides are TGCGCCAGCAGCTTAGGGATCGGCTACGTC.

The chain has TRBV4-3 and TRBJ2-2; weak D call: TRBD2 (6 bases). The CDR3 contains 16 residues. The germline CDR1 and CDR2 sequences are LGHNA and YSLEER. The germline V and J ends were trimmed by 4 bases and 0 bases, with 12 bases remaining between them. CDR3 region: CASSPPGGTNTGELFF. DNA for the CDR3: TGCGCCAGCAGCCCTCCGGGCGGGACGAACACCGGGGAGCTGTTTTTT.

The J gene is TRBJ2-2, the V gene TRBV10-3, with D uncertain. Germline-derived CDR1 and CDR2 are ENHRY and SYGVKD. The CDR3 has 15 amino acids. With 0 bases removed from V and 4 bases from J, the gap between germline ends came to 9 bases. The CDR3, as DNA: TGTGCCATCAGTGAGTCGTCACAGCTCACCGGGGAGCTGTTTTTT. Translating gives CAISESSQLTGELFF.

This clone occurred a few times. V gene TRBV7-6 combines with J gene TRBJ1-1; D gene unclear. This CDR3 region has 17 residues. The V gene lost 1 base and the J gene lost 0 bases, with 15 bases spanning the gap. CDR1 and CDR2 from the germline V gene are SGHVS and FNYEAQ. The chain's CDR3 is CASSLVHLGLMNTEAFF. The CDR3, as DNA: TGTGCCAGCAGCTTAGTTCACCTAGGACTCATGAACACTGAAGCTTTCTTT.

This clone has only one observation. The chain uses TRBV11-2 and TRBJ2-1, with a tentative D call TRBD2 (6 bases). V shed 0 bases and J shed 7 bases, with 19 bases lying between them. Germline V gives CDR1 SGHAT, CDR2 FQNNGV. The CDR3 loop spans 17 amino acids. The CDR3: CASSLDGSFGGRNEQFF. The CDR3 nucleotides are TGTGCCAGCAGCTTAGATGGAAGTTTCGGGGGACGGAATGAGCAGTTCTTC.

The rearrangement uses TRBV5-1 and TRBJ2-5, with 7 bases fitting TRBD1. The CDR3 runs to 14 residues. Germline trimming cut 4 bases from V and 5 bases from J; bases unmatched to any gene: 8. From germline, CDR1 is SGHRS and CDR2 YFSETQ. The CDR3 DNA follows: TGCGCCAGCAGCGTAGGGACAGCTGGGGAGACCCAGTACTTC. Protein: CASSVGTAGETQYF.

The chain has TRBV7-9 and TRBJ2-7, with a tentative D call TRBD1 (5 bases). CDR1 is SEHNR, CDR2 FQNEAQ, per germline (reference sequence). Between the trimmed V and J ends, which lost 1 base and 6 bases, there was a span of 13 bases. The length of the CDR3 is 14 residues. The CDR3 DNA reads TGTGCCAGCAGCTTAGAGGCTTATGGGGCCGAGCAGTACTTC. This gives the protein CASSLEAYGAEQYF.

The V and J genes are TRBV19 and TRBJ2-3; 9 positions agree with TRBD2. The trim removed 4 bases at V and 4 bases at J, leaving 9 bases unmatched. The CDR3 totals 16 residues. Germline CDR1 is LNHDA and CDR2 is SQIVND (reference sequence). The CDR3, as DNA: TGTGCCAGTAGTACTCGTAGCGGGGGTGGGTCAGATACGCAGTATTTT. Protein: CASSTRSGGGSDTQYF. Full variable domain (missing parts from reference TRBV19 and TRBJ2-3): DGGITQSPKYLFRKEGQNVTLSCEQNLNHDAMYWYRQDPGQGLRLIYYSQIVNDFQKGDIAEGYSVSREKKESFPLTVTSAQKNPTAFYLCASSTRSGGGSDTQYFGPGTRLTVL.

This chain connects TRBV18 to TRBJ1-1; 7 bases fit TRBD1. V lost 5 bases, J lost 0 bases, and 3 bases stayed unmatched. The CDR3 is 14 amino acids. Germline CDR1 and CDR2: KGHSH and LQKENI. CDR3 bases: TGTGCCAGCTCATCGGACAGGTTGAACACTGAAGCTTTCTTT. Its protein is CASSSDRLNTEAFF. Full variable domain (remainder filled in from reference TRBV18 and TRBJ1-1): NAGVMQNPRHLVRRRGQEARLRCSPMKGHSHVYWYRQLPEEGLKFMVYLQKENIIDESGMPKERFSAEFPKEGPSILRIQQVVRGDSAAYFCASSSDRLNTEAFFGQGTRLTVV.

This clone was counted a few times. The CDR3: CASSQGEQVAEAFF. The DNA for the CDR3 is TGTGCCAGCAGCCAGGGGGAACAGGTTGCTGAAGCTTTCTTT. The V call is TRBV7-2, the J call TRBJ1-1, with 7 bases identical to TRBD1. The CDR3 is 14 amino acids. Per the germline V gene, CDR1 is SGHTA and CDR2 is FQGNSA. J lost 6 bases, V lost 5 bases, and 9 bases had no gene match.